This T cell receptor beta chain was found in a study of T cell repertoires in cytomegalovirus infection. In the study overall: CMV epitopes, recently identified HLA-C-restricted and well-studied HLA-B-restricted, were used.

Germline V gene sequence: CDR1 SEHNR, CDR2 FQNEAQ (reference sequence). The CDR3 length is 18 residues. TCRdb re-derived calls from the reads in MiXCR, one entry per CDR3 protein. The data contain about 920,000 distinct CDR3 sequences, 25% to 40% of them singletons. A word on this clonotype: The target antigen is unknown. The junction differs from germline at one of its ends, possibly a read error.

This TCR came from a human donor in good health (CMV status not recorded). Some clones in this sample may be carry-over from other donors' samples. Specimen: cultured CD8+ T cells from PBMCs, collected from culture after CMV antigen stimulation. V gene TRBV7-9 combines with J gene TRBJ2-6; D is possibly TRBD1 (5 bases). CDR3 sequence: CASSLVSQLLSGANILTF. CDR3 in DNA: TGTGCCAGCAGCTTAGTATCCCAGCTGCTCTCTGGGGCCAACATCCTGACTTTC.